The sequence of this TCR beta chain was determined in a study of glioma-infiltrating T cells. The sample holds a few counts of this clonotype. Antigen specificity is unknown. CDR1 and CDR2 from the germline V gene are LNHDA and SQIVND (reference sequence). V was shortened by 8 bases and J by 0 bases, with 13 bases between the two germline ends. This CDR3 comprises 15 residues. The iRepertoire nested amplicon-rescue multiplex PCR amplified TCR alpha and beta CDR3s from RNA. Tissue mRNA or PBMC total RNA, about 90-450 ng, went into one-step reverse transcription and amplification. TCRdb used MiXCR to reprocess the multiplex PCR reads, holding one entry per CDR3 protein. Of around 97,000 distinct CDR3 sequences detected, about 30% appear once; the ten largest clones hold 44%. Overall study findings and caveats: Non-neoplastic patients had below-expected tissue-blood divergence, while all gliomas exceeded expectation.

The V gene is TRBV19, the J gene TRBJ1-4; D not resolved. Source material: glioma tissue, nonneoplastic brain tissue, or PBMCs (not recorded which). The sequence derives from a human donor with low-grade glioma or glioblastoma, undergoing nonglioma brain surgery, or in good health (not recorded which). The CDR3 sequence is CASGGSDATNEKLFF. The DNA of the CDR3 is TGTGCCAGTGGAGGATCTGATGCAACTAATGAAAAACTGTTTTTT.